This T cell receptor beta chain was sequenced for a study of blood T cell repertoires in COVID-19. Study overall: Donors in the United States, Italy and Spain gave samples during acute or convalescent COVID-19. T cells, B-cell-depleted T cells, or PBMCs supplied cDNA or gDNA.

In germline, CDR1 is GTSNPN, CDR2 SVGIG (reference sequence). V was shortened by 3 bases and J by 5 bases, with 11 bases between the two germline ends. This CDR3 is 13 amino acids long. Per the study methods: Amplifying reference gene primers gave estimates of nucleated cell counts. Method: immunoSEQ multiplex PCR; TCRdb's copy keeps in-frame clones and lacks some. V and J calls and clone size are given by that table; D and trimming were obtained from the DNA. The repertoire holds some 240,000 clones, 92% seen once, with 0.75% to 1% in the top ten. The rearrangement joins TRBV30 to TRBJ1-3; a weak D match, TRBD1 (6 bases). Sequenced sample: peripheral blood. The clonotype originates from a man in his 60s with COVID-19, enrolled during active disease. The CDR3 spells CAWRSRGRNTIYF. DNA of the CDR3: TGTGCCTGGAGGTCGAGGGGGAGAAACACCATATATTTT. Variable domain in full (rest from reference TRBV30 and TRBJ1-3): SQTIHQWPATLVQPVGSPLSLECTVEGTSNPNLYWYRQAAGRGLQLLFYSVGIGQISSEVPQNLSASRPQDRQFILSSKKLLLSDSGFYLCAWRSRGRNTIYFGEGSWLTVV.